This record looks at one T cell receptor beta chain sequence and its context. The data derive from a study of kidney transplant recipient with SARS-CoV-2 infection. Via MiXCR, TCRdb re-called the reads, giving one row per CDR3 protein. The data contain roughly 230,000 distinct CDR3 sequences, 29% of them singletons. The CDR3 extends over 11 amino acids. The germline V gene encodes CDR1 LNHDA and CDR2 SQIVND (reference sequence). V gave up 10 bases and J gave up 8 bases; unmatched junction bases: 6. Sample: a blood sample, taken at baseline and on day 111 from a kidney transplant recipient. The TCR sequence derives from a male patient in his thirties who had COVID-19 and was a kidney transplant recipient. Part of the T cell pool may stem from the graft donor. The chain carries TRBV19 and TRBJ2-3; 7 bases agree with TRBD2. This chain's CDR3 is CATSKRGTQYF. The CDR3 DNA sequence: TGTGCCACCTCTAAGCGGGGTACGCAGTATTTT. Combining the CDR3 with reference TRBV19 and TRBJ2-3 gives the whole variable domain DGGITQSPKYLFRKEGQNVTLSCEQNLNHDAMYWYRQDPGQGLRLIYYSQIVNDFQKGDIAEGYSVSREKKESFPLTVTSAQKNPTAFYLCATSKRGTQYFGPGTRLTVL.